This entry lists 32 T cell receptor beta chains sequenced from one sample in a study of blood T cell repertoires in COVID-19. Data came from immunoSEQ multiplex PCR; TCRdb stores just in-frame clones and leaves some out. The data contain roughly 200,000 clones, 80% to 90% of them singletons. The sequenced material came from PBMCs or T cells enriched from blood (not recorded which). The source is a woman between 35 and 50 years old with acute COVID-19.

The chain couples TRBV2 to TRBJ2-6; D remains ambiguous. V was pared by 7 bases and J by 3 bases, with 10 bases between. There are 14 residues in the CDR3. Germline V lookup: CDR1 SNHLY, CDR2 FYNNEI. The CDR3 spells CASKRSLGANVLTF. The CDR3 coding sequence is TGTGCCAGCAAGAGGTCTCTTGGGGCCAACGTCCTGACTTTC.

V gene TRBV18 combines with J gene TRBJ2-7; perhaps TRBD2 as D (5 bases). With 2 bases removed from V and 5 bases from J, the gap between germline ends came to 7 bases. CDR1 is KGHSH and CDR2 is LQKENI in the germline V gene. The CDR3 runs 12 residues. The CDR3 bases are TGTGCCAGCTCACCATTCGGGGACGAGCAGTACTTC. Its translation is CASSPFGDEQYF.

This chain connects TRBV28 to TRBJ2-7; 14 bases map to TRBD2. With 7 bases clipped from V and 3 bases from J, the junction kept 14 bases outside the gene matches. The CDR3 spans 18 residues. Germline V gives CDR1 MDHEN, CDR2 SYDVKM. The CDR3 loop is CASTPFGTSGGQDYEQYF. The CDR3 DNA reads as TGTGCCAGCACCCCCTTCGGGACTAGCGGGGGACAGGACTACGAGCAGTACTTC.

This chain uses TRBV29-1 with TRBJ2-5; TRBD1 agrees at 7 bases. This CDR3 comprises 12 residues. V dropped 4 bases and J dropped 2; count of bases not matched to a gene: 1. Germline lookup yields CDR1 SQVTM and CDR2 ANQGSEA. The CDR3 reads CSVGQGQETQYF. The DNA of the CDR3 is TGCAGCGTTGGACAGGGACAAGAGACCCAGTACTTC.

The chain links TRBV3-1 (or the pseudogene TRBV3-2) to TRBJ2-1, with 15 bases identical to TRBD2. In germline, CDR1 is LGHDT, CDR2 YNNKEL (reference sequence). Trimming took 5 bases from V and 8 from J; bases not matched to a gene: 13. This CDR3 is built from 18 residues. CDR3 in DNA: TGTGCCAGCAGCAGGACTAGCGGGAGGGCTTGTAGAGTGGATGAGCAGTTCTTC. Its protein product is CASSRTSGRACRVDEQFF.

The genes are TRBV30 and TRBJ2-7; D not resolved. This CDR3 contains 14 residues. V dropped 3 bases and J dropped 4 bases, with 16 bases sitting between them. Germline lookup yields CDR1 GTSNPN and CDR2 SVGIG (reference sequence). The DNA of the CDR3 is TGTGCCTGGAGACCTCCCGGGTCAATGTACGAGCAGTACTTC. Its protein product is CAWRPPGSMYEQYF.

The rearrangement links TRBV18 to TRBJ1-1; no firm D call. CDR1 KGHSH and CDR2 LQKENI come from the germline V gene. The CDR3 is made up of 14 amino acids. Trimming removed 1 base at V and 0 bases at J, with 6 bases between. CDR3 bases: TGTGCCAGCTCACCACGGGCAGTGAACACTGAAGCTTTCTTT. This gives the protein CASSPRAVNTEAFF.

The chain carries TRBV30 and TRBJ2-7; tentatively, D is TRBD2 (5 bases). Trimming stripped 4 bases from V and 0 bases from J, with 10 bases between. Germline loops: CDR1 GTSNPN, CDR2 SVGIG (reference sequence). The CDR3 spans 13 residues. CDR3 nucleotide sequence: TGTGCCTGGACCGGGGTTTCCTCCTACGAGCAGTACTTC. It translates to CAWTGVSSYEQYF.

The CDR3 nucleotides are TGTGCCAGCAGCCCCCTGGGGCTTAACTATGGCTACACCTTC. Translation gives CASSPLGLNYGYTF. The V call is TRBV7-9, the J call TRBJ1-2; D might be TRBD1 (5 bases). The germline V gene has CDR1 SEHNR and CDR2 FQNEAQ (reference sequence). This CDR3 comprises 14 residues. Between the trimmed V and J ends, which lost 5 bases and 1 base, there was a span of 11 bases.

The chain employs TRBV6-5 and TRBJ1-1; maybe TRBD1 (6 bases). Between the trimmed V and J ends, which lost 6 bases and 4 bases, there was a span of 12 bases. Germline CDR1 MNHEY, CDR2 SVGAGI. The CDR3 contains 13 residues. The CDR3, as DNA: TGTGCCAGCAGAATCAGGGGCATCACTGAAGCTTTCTTT. It codes for CASRIRGITEAFF.

The chain is built from TRBV27 and TRBJ1-1; TRBD1 matches 9 bases. Germline assignment: CDR1 MNHEY and CDR2 SMNVEV (reference sequence). The trim removed 5 bases at V and 8 bases at J, leaving 12 bases unmatched. This CDR3 spans 15 amino acids. As DNA, the CDR3 is TGTGCCAGCAGTACTACGGGACAGGGCGTATTCGAAGCTTTCTTT. Translation: CASSTTGQGVFEAFF.

This chain connects TRBV7-3 to TRBJ2-3; D gene ambiguous. The V end was cut by 3 bases, the J end by 4 bases, with 11 bases between. CDR3 size: 14 residues. The V gene's germline CDR1 is SGHTA and CDR2 FQGTGA. The CDR3 here is CASSFTGWADTQYF. The CDR3 coding sequence is TGTGCCAGCAGCTTCACCGGGTGGGCAGATACGCAGTATTTT.

The rearrangement uses TRBV6-5 and TRBJ1-1, with TRBD1 as a possible D gene (5 bases). The CDR3 covers 15 residues. Deletions cut 3 bases from V and 1 base from J, with 12 bases between. Germline CDR1 reads MNHEY; CDR2 reads SVGAGI. The CDR3 DNA follows: TGTGCCAGCAGTTATATCCAGGGTAGGAACACTGAAGCTTTCTTT. Its protein is CASSYIQGRNTEAFF.

The genes are TRBV14 and TRBJ2-3; TRBD2 agrees at 9 bases. The J segment lost 0 bases and the V segment lost 0 bases, leaving 7 bases of the junction unmatched. This CDR3 contains 18 residues. CDR1 and CDR2 (germline): SGHDN, FVKESK. This CDR3 is CASSQDGLAGTSTDTQYF. In nucleotides, the CDR3 is TGTGCCAGCAGCCAAGATGGGCTAGCGGGGACTAGCACAGATACGCAGTATTTT.

The V and J genes are TRBV3-1 (or the pseudogene TRBV3-2) and TRBJ2-7; D perhaps matches TRBD1 (6 bases). CDR3 size: 13 residues. Germline CDR1 is LGHDT and CDR2 is YNNKEL (reference sequence). V gave up 0 bases and J gave up 6 bases, with 9 bases separating them. DNA of the CDR3: TGTGCCAGCAGCCAAGAGGGGGCAGGCGAGCAGTACTTC. Translated: CASSQEGAGEQYF.

The V gene is TRBV9, the J gene TRBJ2-3; TRBD2 matches 13 bases. CDR1 and CDR2 from the germline V gene are SGDLS and YYNGEE. The J segment lost 5 bases and the V segment lost 3 bases, leaving 6 bases of the junction unmatched. The CDR3 covers 16 residues. CDR3 amino acids: CASSAGLAGAGDTQYF. CDR3 nucleotide sequence: TGTGCCAGCAGCGCCGGACTAGCGGGAGCAGGAGATACGCAGTATTTT.

The CDR3 DNA sequence: TGCAGCGTTGAACACGGTTATACGGCTAGCGGGGAGGGGACCCAGTACTTC. This sequence encodes CSVEHGYTASGEGTQYF. The chain is built from TRBV29-1 and TRBJ2-5, with 9 bases aligning to TRBD2. The trim removed 2 bases at V and 7 bases at J, leaving 17 bases unmatched. The CDR3 extends over 17 amino acids. Looked up from germline, CDR1 is SQVTM and CDR2 is ANQGSEA.

V gene TRBV11-2 combines with J gene TRBJ1-3; D is unresolved. The CDR3 length is 14 residues. The V and J ends lost 5 bases and 4 bases respectively, with 12 bases between them. Germline loops: CDR1 SGHAT, CDR2 FQNNGV. The CDR3 loop reads CASSPSARGNTIYF. The DNA for the CDR3 is TGTGCCAGCAGCCCGAGTGCCCGGGGAAACACCATATATTTT.

This chain joins TRBV7-9 and TRBJ2-1; TRBD1 matches at 7 bases. The trim removed 5 bases at V and 7 bases at J, leaving 17 bases unmatched. Germline V gene data show CDR1 as SEHNR and CDR2 as FQNEAQ (reference sequence). The CDR3 covers 17 residues. The CDR3 here is CASSEGTGERFSNEQFF. CDR3 coding DNA: TGTGCCAGCAGCGAAGGCACAGGGGAGAGGTTTTCGAATGAGCAGTTCTTC.

This rearrangement joins TRBV27 to TRBJ2-3, with 9 bases that match TRBD1. The CDR3 sequence is 15 residues long. CDR1 and CDR2 (germline): MNHEY, SMNVEV (reference sequence). The V gene end was trimmed by 6 bases and the J gene end by 5 bases; junction bases not matched to a gene: 9. The CDR3 DNA follows: TGTGCCAGCAGCCAACCCGGGACAGGGCTAGATACGCAGTATTTT. Its protein product is CASSQPGTGLDTQYF.

This clone was seen just once. V and J are TRBV5-4 and TRBJ2-5; the D gene is possibly TRBD2 (6 bases). The CDR3 has 13 amino acids. V was pared by 0 bases and J by 5 bases, with 8 bases between. Germline V gene sequence: CDR1 SGHNT, CDR2 YYREEE (reference sequence). The DNA for the CDR3 is TGTGCCAGCAGCTTGGCGGCGGGGGAGACCCAGTACTTC. Translating it yields CASSLAAGETQYF.

This chain links TRBV5-1 with TRBJ2-3; D is uncertain. Germline values: CDR1 SGHRS, CDR2 YFSETQ. The CDR3 totals 16 residues. The V end was cut by 0 bases, the J end by 0 bases, with 11 bases between. The DNA of the CDR3 is TGCGCCAGCAGCTTGGCCTTGCGTTCTAGCACAGATACGCAGTATTTT. Translation gives CASSLALRSSTDTQYF.

The chain couples TRBV25-1 to TRBJ1-1, with a tentative D call TRBD1 (5 bases). The V end was cut by 2 bases, the J end by 4 bases, with 14 bases between. Germline-derived CDR1 and CDR2 are MGHDK and SYGVNS. CDR3 size: 15 residues. The CDR3 region is CASSETMVGGTEAFF. DNA for the CDR3: TGTGCCAGCAGTGAAACGATGGTGGGGGGCACTGAAGCTTTCTTT.

The chain uses TRBV9 and TRBJ2-1, with 9 bases that match TRBD2. The length of the CDR3 is 14 residues. CDR1 is SGDLS and CDR2 is YYNGEE in the germline V gene. Trimming took 3 bases from V and 5 from J; bases not matched to a gene: 3. Here the CDR3 DNA reads TGTGCCAGCAGCGAGGTAGCGGGGGACAATGAGCAGTTCTTC. It codes for CASSEVAGDNEQFF.

Points on this clone: Other DNA sequences of this sample code for an identical CDR3. V usage is TRBV7-9 and J usage is TRBJ1-1; D remains unclear. Looked up from germline, CDR1 is SEHNR and CDR2 is FQNEAQ (reference sequence). This CDR3 is built from 12 residues. Trimming removed 0 bases at V and 10 bases at J, with 9 bases between. The CDR3 sequence: CASSLAEGSAFF. DNA for the CDR3: TGTGCCAGCAGCTTAGCGGAGGGTTCAGCTTTCTTT.

The CDR3 DNA is TGTGCCAGCAGTTCCTTGGTTAGCAGATACGAGCAGTACTTC. Its protein product is CASSSLVSRYEQYF. The chain links TRBV6-5 to TRBJ2-7, with unresolved D. The CDR3 extends over 14 amino acids. Germline CDR1 MNHEY, CDR2 SVGAGI. Between the trimmed V and J ends, which lost 4 bases and 4 bases, there was a span of 14 bases.

The chain links TRBV7-8 to TRBJ1-4; maybe TRBD1 (5 bases). Trimming left V 5 bases short and J 0 bases short, with 13 bases between. The V gene's germline CDR1 is SGHVS and CDR2 FQNEAQ. The CDR3 is made up of 16 amino acids. CDR3 region: CASSHPTGATNEKLFF. The DNA for the CDR3 is TGTGCCAGCAGCCACCCTACAGGCGCAACTAATGAAAAACTGTTTTTT.

The V call is TRBV7-2, the J call TRBJ2-5; no firm D call. The CDR3 consists of 14 residues. Trimming took off 1 base at V and 2 bases at J, with 8 bases between the two ends. Germline CDR1 is SGHTA and CDR2 is FQGNSA. The CDR3 here is CASSLGLPQETQYF. In DNA, the CDR3 is TGTGCCAGCAGCTTAGGACTGCCGCAAGAGACCCAGTACTTC.

The chain combines TRBV12-5 with TRBJ2-1; no clear D. The CDR3 length is 14 residues. CDR1 and CDR2 from the germline V gene are LGHNT and FRNRAP. Trimming shortened V by 0 bases and J by 7 bases, and 10 bases separated the two germline ends. The CDR3, as DNA: TGTGCTAGTGGTTTGGTACCAGGTAGGAATGAGCAGTTCTTC. Amino acids: CASGLVPGRNEQFF.

The chain joins TRBV5-5 to TRBJ1-1; 8 bases align to TRBD1. The CDR3 is made up of 14 amino acids. The V and J ends lost 0 bases and 10 bases, in that order; junction bases with no gene match: 8. Looked up from germline, CDR1 is SGHKS and CDR2 is YYEKEE (reference sequence). The CDR3 sequence: CASSLVPGGLGAFF. As DNA, the CDR3 is TGTGCCAGCAGCTTGGTGCCAGGGGGCCTTGGAGCTTTCTTT.

The chain has TRBV5-4 and TRBJ2-1; D not resolved. V lost 2 bases to trimming and J lost 0 bases, with 9 bases between them. The germline CDR1 and CDR2 sequences are SGHNT and YYREEE (reference sequence). The CDR3 sequence is 15 residues long. CDR3 coding DNA: TGTGCCAGCAGCTTTAGACGGAGCTCCTACAATGAGCAGTTCTTC. It translates to CASSFRRSSYNEQFF.

V usage is TRBV9 and J usage is TRBJ2-1; D is possibly TRBD2 (5 bases). Germline V gives CDR1 SGDLS, CDR2 YYNGEE. The CDR3 has 13 amino acids. V was clipped by 0 bases and J by 7 bases, with 8 bases between them. The chain's CDR3 is CASSVAGINEQFF. DNA for the CDR3: TGTGCCAGCAGCGTAGCGGGAATTAATGAGCAGTTCTTC. The full variable domain, its missing parts supplied by reference TRBV9 and TRBJ2-1, is DSGVTQTPKHLITATGQRVTLRCSPRSGDLSVYWYQQSLDQGLQFLIQYYNGEERAKGNILERFSAQQFPDLHSELNLSSLELGDSALYFCASSVAGINEQFFGPGTRLTVL.